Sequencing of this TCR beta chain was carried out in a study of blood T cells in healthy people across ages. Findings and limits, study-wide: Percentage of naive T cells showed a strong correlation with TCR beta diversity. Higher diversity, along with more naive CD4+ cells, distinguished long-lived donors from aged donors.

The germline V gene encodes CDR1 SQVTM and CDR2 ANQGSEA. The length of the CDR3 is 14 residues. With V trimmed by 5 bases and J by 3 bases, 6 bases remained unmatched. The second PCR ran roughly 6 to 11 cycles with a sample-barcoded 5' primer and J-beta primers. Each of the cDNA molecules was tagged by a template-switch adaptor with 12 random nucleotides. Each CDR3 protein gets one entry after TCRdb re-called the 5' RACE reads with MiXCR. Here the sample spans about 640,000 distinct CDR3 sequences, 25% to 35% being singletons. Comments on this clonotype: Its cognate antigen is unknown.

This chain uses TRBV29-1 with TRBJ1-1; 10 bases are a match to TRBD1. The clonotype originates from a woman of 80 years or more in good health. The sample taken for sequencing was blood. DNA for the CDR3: TGCAGCGTTCTCGGACAGGGGGAATACACTGAAGCTTTCTTT. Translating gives CSVLGQGEYTEAFF.